These 9 T cell receptor beta chains originate from one sample sequenced in a study of technical replicates of blood from a few donors. Profiled with immunoSEQ multiplex PCR; TCRdb holds only in-frame clones, not every one. Among about 64,000 clones, about 88% were seen once, and the ten largest hold approximately 4.7%. The sequenced sample was PBMCs. The receptors shown here come from a human donor in good health. Some clones in this sample may be carry-over from other donors' samples.

The rearrangement uses TRBV7-3 and TRBJ2-5; 9 bases line up with TRBD2. CDR1 SGHTA and CDR2 FQGTGA come from the germline V gene. V gave up 6 bases and J gave up 5 bases; unmatched junction bases: 7. The CDR3 is made up of 14 amino acids. As DNA, the CDR3 is TGTGCCAGCAGTAGGGGCGGGGGGGCGGAGACCCAGTACTTC. Its protein product is CASSRGGGAETQYF. The complete variable domain, with remaining parts taken from reference TRBV7-3 and TRBJ2-5, reads GAGVSQTPSNKVTEKGKYVELRCDPISGHTALYWYRQSLGQGPEFLIYFQGTGAADDSGLPNDRFFAVRPEGSVSTLKIQRTERGDSAVYLCASSRGGGAETQYFGPGTRLLVL.

The V call is TRBV6-6, the J call TRBJ2-3; D is unclear. There are 15 residues in the CDR3. V shed 2 bases and J shed 2 bases, with 11 bases lying between them. In germline, CDR1 is MNHNY, CDR2 SVGAGI (reference sequence). The CDR3 loop reads CASSYQELPTDTQYF. CDR3 DNA: TGTGCCAGCAGTTACCAGGAACTTCCCACAGATACGCAGTATTTT.

The chain employs TRBV25-1 and TRBJ2-5; D possibly corresponds to TRBD1 (7 bases). This CDR3 is built from 15 residues. The V gene's germline CDR1 is MGHDK and CDR2 SYGVNS. Trimming took off 1 base at V and 5 bases at J, with 14 bases between the two ends. In nucleotides, the CDR3 is TGTGCCAGCAGTGAATCCAGGGGGACTTGGGAGACCCAGTACTTC. Its translation is CASSESRGTWETQYF.

The gene calls are TRBV6-6 and TRBJ2-2, with a possible D match to TRBD2 (6 bases). V lost 0 bases, J lost 1 base, and 6 bases lay in between. Germline loops: CDR1 MNHNY, CDR2 SVGAGI (reference sequence). This CDR3 comprises 15 residues. The CDR3 reads CASSYSGGNTGELFF. The CDR3 DNA sequence: TGTGCCAGCAGTTACTCGGGGGGGAACACCGGGGAGCTGTTTTTT.

The chain has TRBV4-2 and TRBJ2-3, with a tentative D call TRBD2 (6 bases). Trimming pared 1 base from V and 5 bases from J, leaving 16 bases between. The germline gives CDR1 LGHNA, CDR2 YNFKEQ. The CDR3 is made up of 16 amino acids. CDR3 coding DNA: TGTGCCAGCAGCCAAGTTGGTAGCGGTGGTCAAGATACGCAGTATTTT. This gives the protein CASSQVGSGGQDTQYF.

V gene TRBV7-3 combines with J gene TRBJ2-3; 9 bases align to TRBD2. The CDR3 covers 16 residues. CDR1 SGHTA and CDR2 FQGTGA come from the germline V gene. J gave up 2 bases and V 5 bases, and 8 bases lay outside the gene matches. Here the CDR3 DNA reads TGTGCCAGCAGCCCCTCTCTAGCGGGGACCACAGATACGCAGTATTTT. As protein: CASSPSLAGTTDTQYF.

The chain has TRBV4-3 and TRBJ1-4; D is possibly TRBD1 (5 bases). Germline lookup yields CDR1 LGHNA and CDR2 YSLEER. The CDR3 contains 18 residues. Trimming pared 1 base from V and 3 bases from J, leaving 18 bases between. The CDR3 region is CASSQGVTGRVANEKLFF. The DNA for the CDR3 is TGCGCCAGCAGCCAAGGGGTAACAGGACGGGTAGCTAATGAAAAACTGTTTTTT.

The V gene is TRBV4-3, the J gene TRBJ2-3; D not resolved. This CDR3 is 14 amino acids long. V was clipped by 4 bases and J by 5 bases, with 13 bases between them. CDR1 is LGHNA, CDR2 YSLEER, per germline. CDR3 sequence (DNA): TGCGCCAGCAGCCTCTCCGGGTCGGAAGATACGCAGTATTTT. As protein: CASSLSGSEDTQYF.

This chain links TRBV10-3 with TRBJ2-7; 7 positions match TRBD1. The CDR3 is 17 amino acids. The V gene end was trimmed by 6 bases and the J gene end by 0 bases; junction bases not matched to a gene: 14. The germline gives CDR1 ENHRY, CDR2 SYGVKD. The CDR3 coding sequence is TGTGCCATCAGAGCCCCCACCTGGGGGACAGACTCCTACGAGCAGTACTTC. It codes for CAIRAPTWGTDSYEQYF.